This T cell receptor (beta chain) was identified during a study of blood T cell repertoires in COVID-19. Study background: COVID-19 samples collected from the United States, Italy and Spain covered acute and convalescent phases. T cells, B-cell-depleted T cells, or PBMCs supplied cDNA or gDNA.

This clone was observed once. Germline lookup yields CDR1 MNHEY and CDR2 SMNVEV (reference sequence). CDR3 length: 15 amino acids. The V end lost 6 bases, the J end lost 4 bases, and 18 bases lay between the germline ends. As processed by the authors: Researchers report that nucleated cell counts were estimated from reference gene primer amplification. Sequenced by immunoSEQ multiplex PCR; TCRdb stores in-frame clones only, minus some. That table is the source of V, J and clone size, and D and trimming were worked out from the DNA. The sample holds roughly 200,000 clones, more than 60% seen once. The V call is TRBV27, the J call TRBJ1-1; TRBD1 is a possible D gene (6 bases). Material for sequencing was peripheral blood. The origin of this receptor is a man over 45 who had recovered from COVID-19. In DNA, the CDR3 is TGTGCCAGCAGGGCAGGGGTCGATCCCCGCACTGAAGCTTTCTTT. Its translation is CASRAGVDPRTEAFF.